This T cell receptor beta chain derives from a study of identical twins. The study's findings and limits: Some out-of-frame alpha sequences were shared by twins, and these showed excess low generation probability.

In TCRdb, the 5' RACE reads were re-called with MiXCR into one record per CDR3 protein. The table lists about 280,000 distinct CDR3 sequences, less than 9% of them singletons. In this sample, this clonotype turned up many times. Its antigen remains unknown. The CDR3 loop spans 13 amino acids. Germline V gene lookup returns CDR1 SGHRS and CDR2 YFSETQ. V lost 2 bases and J lost 4; bases outside the gene matches: 1. The same sample was also used in a study of yellow fever vaccine responses in identical twins. That publication notes: Reports say the vaccine T cell response in twins looked partly convergent and partly personalized.

V and J are TRBV5-1 and TRBJ1-1, with 8 bases that match TRBD1. Sequenced input: memory (CD45RO+) T cells sorted from blood. This TCR was recovered from a woman aged 18 to 35 in good health. DNA for the CDR3: TGCGCCAGCAGCTTTACAGGGGGCACTGAAGCTTTCTTT. Its protein is CASSFTGGTEAFF.